Listed below are T cell receptor beta chains from one sample, sequenced in a study of T-cell memory formation after mild COVID-19. MiXCR, run by TCRdb on the 5' RACE reads, gives a single entry per CDR3 protein. The table includes about 360,000 distinct CDR3 sequences, about 15% detected once. The sequenced material came from PBMCs or a T cell subset sorted from them (not recorded which). These receptors came from a man aged 18 to 29 who had mild COVID-19 (a few samples of this study predate the infection). Cell type and time point are not known. CDR3s include the opening cysteine and the closing phenylalanine or tryptophan. Each record gives: J gene, clone size, D gene, CDR3 length, V gene, CDR3 DNA, CDR3 protein. A D gene is named only where the DNA matches it firmly. The size entry is marked missing in some rows and otherwise reads once, few, many or a size class.

J: TRBJ2-5; size: many; D: .; length: 11; V: TRBV2; DNA: TGTGCCAGCATGAGGCAAGAGACCCAGTACTTC; CDR3: CASMRQETQYF
J: TRBJ2-7; size: few; D: TRBD1; length: 16; V: TRBV11-2; DNA: TGTGCCAGCAGCTTAGGGCCGGGACAGGGGGCCTACGAGCAGTACTTC; CDR3: CASSLGPGQGAYEQYF
J: TRBJ1-5; size: few; D: .; length: 13; V: TRBV7-2; DNA: TGTGCCAGCAGCTCCCTAGCCGGACAGCCCCAGCATTTT; CDR3: CASSSLAGQPQHF
J: TRBJ2-3; size: few; D: .; length: 13; V: TRBV7-2; DNA: TGTGCCAGCAGCCCCCAGATGGAAGATACGCAGTATTTT; CDR3: CASSPQMEDTQYF
J: TRBJ2-4; size: few; D: .; length: 14; V: TRBV7-9; DNA: TGTGCCAGCAGCTCGCCGGGGACTAAAAACATTCAGTACTTC; CDR3: CASSSPGTKNIQYF
J: TRBJ1-5; size: few; D: .; length: 12; V: TRBV7-9; DNA: TGTGCCAGCAGCCCGAACAGTCAGCCCCAGCATTTT; CDR3: CASSPNSQPQHF
J: TRBJ2-3; size: few; D: .; length: 16; V: TRBV4-1; DNA: TGCGCCAGCAGCCAATGGGCGGGGGCCGTGGGCGATACGCAGTATTTT; CDR3: CASSQWAGAVGDTQYF
J: TRBJ2-5; size: few; D: TRBD1; length: 14; V: TRBV7-2; DNA: TGTGCCAGCAGCTTAGACAGGGGATGGGAGACCCAGTACTTC; CDR3: CASSLDRGWETQYF
J: TRBJ2-1; size: .; D: .; length: 12; V: TRBV10-2; DNA: TGCGCCAGCAGGGACTACCTCAATGAGCAGTTCTTC; CDR3: CASRDYLNEQFF
J: TRBJ2-7; size: .; D: .; length: 13; V: TRBV7-9; DNA: TGTGCCAGCAGCCTTAGGGGTATAAGCGAGCAGTACTTC; CDR3: CASSLRGISEQYF
J: TRBJ1-2; size: .; D: .; length: 13; V: TRBV7-2; DNA: TGTGCCAGCGTGATGAGTTTTAACTATGGCTACACCTTC; CDR3: CASVMSFNYGYTF
J: TRBJ2-5; size: few; D: .; length: 10; V: TRBV20-1; DNA: TGCAGTGCCAGCGAAGAGACCCAGTACTTC; CDR3: CSASEETQYF
J: TRBJ2-2; size: many; D: .; length: 14; V: TRBV5-6; DNA: TGTGCCAGCAGCTTACAGGGGAACACCGGGGAGCTGTTTTTT; CDR3: CASSLQGNTGELFF
J: TRBJ2-7; size: many; D: .; length: 13; V: TRBV18; DNA: TGTGCCAGCTCACCAGGAGCTGACTACGAGCAGTACTTC; CDR3: CASSPGADYEQYF
J: TRBJ2-3; size: many; D: .; length: 17; V: TRBV5-1; DNA: TGCGCCAGCAGCTTGGGTTTCGGGGGATCGAACACAGATACGCAGTATTTT; CDR3: CASSLGFGGSNTDTQYF
J: TRBJ2-3; size: few; D: .; length: 17; V: TRBV21-1; DNA: TGTGCCAGCAGCTGGCGAGGGACTAGCGGGGGTCGGGCTACGCAGTATTTT; CDR3: CASSWRGTSGGRATQYF
J: TRBJ1-2; size: many; D: .; length: 16; V: TRBV4-1; DNA: TGCGCCAGCAGCCAAGTTTCCGGGGGCTCCAACTATGGCTACACCTTC; CDR3: CASSQVSGGSNYGYTF
J: TRBJ1-2; size: many; D: .; length: 15; V: TRBV7-2; DNA: TGTGCCAGCAGCTTAGGTCAGCCGATGGGATATGGCTACACCTTC; CDR3: CASSLGQPMGYGYTF
J: TRBJ1-1; size: few; D: .; length: 15; V: TRBV25-1; DNA: TGTGCCAGCAGTGGTGAATTAGGGATGAACACTGAAGCTTTCTTT; CDR3: CASSGELGMNTEAFF
J: TRBJ1-3; size: many; D: TRBD1; length: 15; V: TRBV7-2; DNA: TGTGCCAGCAGCTTAGTCGGGACAGGGGGAAACACCATATATTTT; CDR3: CASSLVGTGGNTIYF
J: TRBJ2-1; size: .; D: TRBD2; length: 15; V: TRBV5-4; DNA: TGTGCCAGCAACCAGCGGGGGGAACTGGTCAATGAGCAGTTCTTC; CDR3: CASNQRGELVNEQFF
J: TRBJ2-5; size: few; D: .; length: 13; V: TRBV19; DNA: TGTGCCAGTAGTACATCTAGCGTGGAGACCCAGTACTTC; CDR3: CASSTSSVETQYF
J: TRBJ2-1; size: .; D: .; length: 11; V: TRBV6-5; DNA: TGTGCCAGCAGTGGGGGGATGGAGCAGTTCTTC; CDR3: CASSGGMEQFF
J: TRBJ2-6; size: .; D: .; length: 15; V: TRBV7-2; DNA: TGTGCCAGCAGTTCCACCCGCTCTGGGGCCAACGTCCTGACTTTC; CDR3: CASSSTRSGANVLTF
J: TRBJ1-5; size: .; D: .; length: 9; V: TRBV7-9; DNA: TGTGCCAGCGATCAGCCCCAGCATTTT; CDR3: CASDQPQHF
J: TRBJ2-3; size: .; D: .; length: 13; V: TRBV2; DNA: TGTGCCAGCTGGTCCGATAGCACAGATACGCAGTATTTT; CDR3: CASWSDSTDTQYF
J: TRBJ2-6; size: .; D: .; length: 15; V: TRBV5-1; DNA: TGCGCCAGCAGCCTCGATCAGACGGTCCCAGGCGTCCTGACTTTC; CDR3: CASSLDQTVPGVLTF
J: TRBJ1-2; size: .; D: TRBD1; length: 16; V: TRBV9; DNA: TGTGCCAGCACCTCCGGACAGGGGGCTTTAGCTTTAGGCTACACCTTC; CDR3: CASTSGQGALALGYTF